A few counts support the clone carrying this T cell receptor (beta chain). Its specificity is unknown. Produced via immunoSEQ multiplex PCR; TCRdb's table is partial and in-frame only. The sample has some 52,000 clones, about three quarters seen once. The data are from a study of T cells in localized non-small cell lung cancer. The CDR3 has 16 amino acids. Germline loops: CDR1 SGHTA, CDR2 FQGTGA. Trimming shortened V by 5 bases and J by 3 bases, and 16 bases separated the two germline ends. Study-wide points: Measurement of T cell clonality placed uninvolved adjacent lung highest, above the level in tumor. The study detected a median approximately 54 of the top 100 tumor clones in adjacent lung. Because sequencing included only one region (of the tumor), heterogeneity remains possible.

This receptor was identified in a woman between 35 and 75 years old with stage II lung adenocarcinoma. The rearrangement joins TRBV7-3 to TRBJ2-2; perhaps D is TRBD1 or TRBD2 (5 bases each). The specimen was PBMCs, collected before any cancer treatment. The CDR3 coding sequence is TGTGCCAGCAGCCCAGCGGCAGGGCTCGACACCGGGGAGCTGTTTTTT. Its translation: CASSPAAGLDTGELFF.